This TCR beta chain was captured by sequencing in a study of blood T cells in healthy people across ages. This CDR3 spans 15 amino acids. Germline loops: CDR1 MDHEN, CDR2 SYDVKM. The authors ran a second PCR of about 7 to 12 cycles using a sample-barcoded 5' primer and a J-beta primer mix. Each cDNA molecule, via a template-switch adaptor with 12 random nucleotides, was tagged. Sequencing of every sample gave 3 million or more CDR3-containing paired-end reads. TCRdb re-called the 5' RACE reads through MiXCR, storing one row per CDR3 protein. The sample records more than 1,000,000 distinct CDR3 sequences, roughly a quarter being singletons. Per sample, a minimum of 7 million PBMCs were isolated. The extraction recovered at least 5 micrograms of total RNA per sample. This clonotype was seen only a few times. The same data also contributed to another study, on T cells of mothers and their children.

The clonotype comes from a girl aged 2 to 9 in good health. The chain links TRBV28 to TRBJ2-5; TRBD1 might be the D (6 bases). The J call is doubtful: the DNA matches TRBJ2-1 better. Source material: blood. The CDR3 is CASSFGQGKYNEQFF. CDR3 sequence (DNA): TGTGCCAGCAGTTTTGGGCAGGGGAAGTACAATGAGCAGTTCTTC.